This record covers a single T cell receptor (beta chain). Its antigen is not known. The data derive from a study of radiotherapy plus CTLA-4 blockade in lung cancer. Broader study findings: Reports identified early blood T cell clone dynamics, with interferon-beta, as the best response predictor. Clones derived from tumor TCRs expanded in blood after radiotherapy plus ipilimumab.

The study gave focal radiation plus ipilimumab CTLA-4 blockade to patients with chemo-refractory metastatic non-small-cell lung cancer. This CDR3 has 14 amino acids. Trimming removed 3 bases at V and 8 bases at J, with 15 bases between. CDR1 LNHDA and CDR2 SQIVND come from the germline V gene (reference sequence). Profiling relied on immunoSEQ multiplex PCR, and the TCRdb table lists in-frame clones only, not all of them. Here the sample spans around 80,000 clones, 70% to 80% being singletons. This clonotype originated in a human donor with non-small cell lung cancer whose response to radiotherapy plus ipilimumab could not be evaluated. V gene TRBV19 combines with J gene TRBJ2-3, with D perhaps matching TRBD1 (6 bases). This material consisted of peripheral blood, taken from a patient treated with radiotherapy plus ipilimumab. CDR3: CASSITGLWSTQYF. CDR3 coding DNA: TGTGCCAGTAGTATCACAGGGCTATGGAGTACGCAGTATTTT.